These T cell receptor beta chains were read from a single sample in a study of T cells in localized non-small cell lung cancer. Using immunoSEQ multiplex PCR, the repertoire was profiled, and TCRdb retains in-frame clones only, with some absent. The sample lists around 15,000 clones, around 85% occurring once. This specimen was peripheral blood, taken before any cancer treatment. All receptors derive from a woman aged 35 to 70 with stage I lung adenocarcinoma. The CDR3 runs from the conserved cysteine through the conserved F or W. The D gene is left open where the match is weak. Part of the rows lack a size; the others show once, few, many or a class for expanded clones.

V	D	size	J	CDR3	DNA
TRBV19	TRBD1	.	TRBJ2-7	CASSIGTGGIYEQYF	TGTGCCAGTAGTATCGGGACAGGGGGTATCTACGAGCAGTACTTC
TRBV4-1	.	.	TRBJ2-7	CASSQEPPGEQYF	TGCGCCAGCAGCCAAGAACCCCCGGGCGAGCAGTACTTC
TRBV7-7	TRBD2	.	TRBJ2-5	CASAWGAGGSGETQYF	TGTGCTAGCGCCTGGGGAGCGGGGGGATCGGGAGAGACCCAGTACTTC
TRBV9	.	.	TRBJ2-4	CASSVGDNDIQYF	TGTGCCAGCAGCGTAGGGGACAACGACATTCAGTACTTC
TRBV7-2	TRBD1	.	TRBJ2-1	CASSQGTGQNEQFF	TGTGCCAGCAGCCAAGGGACAGGGCAGAATGAGCAGTTCTTC
TRBV4-1	.	.	TRBJ1-1	CASSRPEGANTEAFF	TGCGCCAGCAGCCGGCCGGAGGGAGCGAACACTGAAGCTTTCTTT
TRBV11-2	TRBD2	.	TRBJ2-5	CAGSGGAFETQYF	TGTGCCGGTAGCGGGGGGGCGTTCGAGACCCAGTACTTC
TRBV7-2	.	once	TRBJ1-1	CASRLNRGLGNTEAFF	TGTGCCAGCAGGCTTAATCGGGGGCTGGGGAACACTGAAGCTTTCTTT
TRBV5-1	.	.	TRBJ1-5	CASSLGQGSQPQHF	TGCGCCAGCAGCTTGGGGCAGGGGAGTCAGCCCCAGCATTTT
TRBV6-1	.	.	TRBJ1-2	CASSDPGHFNYGYTF	TGTGCCAGCAGTGACCCGGGACACTTTAACTATGGCTACACCTTC
TRBV30	.	once	TRBJ1-2	CAWITGLNYGYTF	TGTGCCTGGATCACAGGGCTAAACTATGGCTACACCTTC
TRBV11-2	.	.	TRBJ2-5	CASSLGIKETQYF	TGTGCCAGCAGCTTAGGCATTAAGGAGACCCAGTACTTC
TRBV28	TRBD2	.	TRBJ2-7	CASSPPGGAKYF	TGTGCCAGCAGCCCTCCCGGGGGGGCAAAGTACTTC
TRBV19	.	.	TRBJ2-7	CASSRGSRYEQYF	TGTGCCAGTAGCAGGGGAAGCCGCTACGAGCAGTACTTC
TRBV5-1	.	.	TRBJ2-5	CASSLQGGGETQYF	TGCGCCAGCAGCTTGCAAGGAGGGGGGGAGACCCAGTACTTC
TRBV7-2	.	.	TRBJ1-5	CASSLQDSNQPQHF	TGTGCCAGCAGCCTACAGGATAGCAATCAGCCCCAGCATTTT
TRBV25-1	.	.	TRBJ2-1	CASSEGPLSYNEQFF	TGTGCCAGCAGTGAAGGCCCTCTCTCCTACAATGAGCAGTTCTTC
TRBV6-1	.	.	TRBJ2-1	CASSESLGGMRNNEQFF	TGTGCCAGCAGTGAAAGCTTGGGGGGAATGAGGAACAATGAGCAGTTCTTC
TRBV6-1	.	medium-sized	TRBJ1-6	CASRQEGQNSPLHF	TGTGCCAGCAGGCAGGAGGGCCAAAATTCACCCCTCCACTTT
TRBV6-1	.	.	TRBJ2-7	CASLRDWVKEQYF	TGTGCCAGCCTACGGGACTGGGTGAAAGAGCAGTACTTC
TRBV6-6	TRBD1	.	TRBJ1-4	CASMGATGGGEKLFF	TGTGCCAGCATGGGGGCGACAGGGGGAGGTGAAAAACTGTTTTTT
TRBV2	TRBD2	.	TRBJ2-7	CASSEWASGAYEQYF	TGTGCCAGCAGTGAATGGGCTAGCGGAGCCTACGAGCAGTACTTC
TRBV5-1	.	.	TRBJ1-2	CASSLGPGESGYTF	TGCGCCAGCAGCTTGGGACCAGGGGAGAGTGGCTACACCTTC
TRBV7-3	.	.	TRBJ1-2	CASSIKPGPPWQGYTF	TGTGCCAGCAGCATAAAACCGGGACCCCCGTGGCAAGGCTACACCTTC
TRBV5-4	.	.	TRBJ2-7	CASSLELAEQYF	TGTGCCAGCAGCCTCGAGCTAGCGGAGCAGTACTTC
TRBV4-2	.	.	TRBJ1-2	CASSQDIYGYTF	TGTGCCAGCAGCCAAGATATCTATGGCTACACCTTC
TRBV28	TRBD1	.	TRBJ2-7	CASSLAGTVSPEQYF	TGTGCCAGCAGTTTAGCCGGGACAGTGTCCCCGGAGCAGTACTTC
TRBV18	TRBD2	.	TRBJ2-1	CASSPLTSGGYNEQFF	TGTGCCAGCTCACCCCTGACTAGCGGGGGCTACAATGAGCAGTTCTTC
TRBV7-8	TRBD2	.	TRBJ2-3	CASNLLAGGHPDTQYF	TGTGCCAGCAACTTACTAGCGGGGGGCCACCCAGATACGCAGTATTTT
TRBV18	.	few	TRBJ2-7	CASSFRVGEQYF	TGTGCCAGCTCATTCAGGGTAGGAGAGCAGTACTTC
TRBV7-7	.	.	TRBJ2-6	CASSLGQGGTGANVLTF	TGTGCTAGCAGCTTAGGGCAGGGAGGAACTGGGGCCAACGTCCTGACTTTC
TRBV6-6	.	.	TRBJ1-4	CASATGGRREKLFF	TGTGCCAGCGCCACCGGTGGCAGGAGGGAAAAACTGTTTTTT
TRBV6-1	.	.	TRBJ2-6	CASSEPVSGANVLTF	TGTGCCAGCAGTGAACCAGTCTCTGGGGCCAACGTCCTGACTTTC
TRBV15	.	.	TRBJ2-2	CATSRKGYTGELFF	TGTGCCACCAGCAGAAAAGGATACACCGGGGAGCTGTTTTTT
TRBV6-6	TRBD2	.	TRBJ2-5	CASSYQSSGAETQYF	TGTGCCAGCAGTTACCAGTCCAGCGGGGCGGAGACCCAGTACTTC
TRBV4-1	TRBD2	.	TRBJ2-5	CASSQETSGRQTQYF	TGCGCCAGCAGCCAAGAGACTAGCGGTCGCCAGACCCAGTACTTC
TRBV28	.	.	TRBJ2-4	CASIRTGPGNIQYF	TGTGCCAGCATCCGAACGGGACCGGGAAACATTCAGTACTTC
TRBV28	.	.	TRBJ1-1	CASQSGNTEAFF	TGTGCCAGCCAGTCAGGGAACACTGAAGCTTTCTTT
TRBV27	.	.	TRBJ1-2	CASSPRDGFAYTF	TGTGCCAGCAGTCCCCGGGACGGTTTTGCCTACACCTTC
TRBV29-1	.	large	TRBJ1-1	CSVDTGTENTEAFF	TGCAGCGTGGATACCGGGACGGAGAACACTGAAGCTTTCTTT
TRBV18	.	.	TRBJ2-3	CASSPADTQYF	TGTGCCAGCTCACCAGCCGATACGCAGTATTTT
TRBV5-1	TRBD1	.	TRBJ1-4	CASSVGGAGEKLFF	TGCGCCAGCAGCGTAGGGGGCGCGGGTGAAAAACTGTTTTTT